Detailed here is one T cell receptor (beta chain). Its antigen remains undetermined. Base qualities are not at hand, and no much larger clone is one base apart. The collaborating institutions used their own protocols to collect whole blood in K2EDTA tubes. For TCRbeta analysis, collaborators shipped samples in one of three forms: frozen whole blood, isolated PBMCs, or DNA extracted from either of those sample types. The data were taken from a study of blood T cell repertoires in COVID-19 (dated by TCRdb to between 2020 and 2021). Study-wide context: The collaborator samples originated in the United States, Italy and Spain and spanned the acute and convalescent phases of COVID-19. Nearly every sample came with metadata listing a de-identified subject ID, COVID-19 status, age in years and sex. Where available, HLA class I and class II types were taken from metadata supplied by the sample provider and were not determined by assay-based typing. Deeply sampled blood TCRbeta repertoires from subjects exposed to, actively infected with, or recovered from COVID-19 were included in the dataset. The material from the prospective study consisted of cDNA or gDNA derived from T cells, B-cell-depleted T cells, or PBMCs. Samples came from the ongoing ImmuneRACE study (first 160 participants) plus 1,254 subjects from 6 global collaborators. A freely available public database, intended as a resource for researchers studying the immune response to SARS-CoV-2, is where the repertoires were released. Study-level results and caveats: The amount of clinical and demographic metadata varied by source and participant and was provided uncurated.

The immunoSEQ Assay, a bias-controlled multiplex PCR, was used to amplify TCRbeta CDR3 regions from genomic DNA. The source study handled its data this way. The number of nucleated cells in each sample was estimated from the amplification of reference gene primers within the assay. To quantify the absolute abundance of each unique TCRbeta CDR3 rearrangement, sequence reads were collapsed and filtered. For each sample, productive Simpson clonality was calculated by taking the square root of Simpson's diversity index across productive rearrangements. Not all clones reach the TCRdb copy of this immuneACCESS table, which keeps in-frame sequences only. Checked studies attribute under half of the gap to unresolved V genes and leave the rest unexplained. Clone size and V and J calls were adopted from that table, with D and trimming inferred from the DNA. Within this sample are some 97,000 clones, with around four fifths of them counted one time only. The ten top clones hold roughly 12% of the sample.

The trim is 5 bases for V and 9 bases for J, with a gap of 8 bases between the germline ends. From the cysteine up to the phenylalanine, the CDR3 has a length of 11 residues. The kept DNA is CDR3 alone, 33 bases in frame from the first base. The germline V gene sets CDR1 to SGHVS and CDR2 to FQNEAQ. Specimen: peripheral blood. The TCR comes from a woman between 70 and 85 years old with acute or convalescent COVID-19. The chain is encoded by TRBV7-8 joined to TRBJ2-1; the D segment cannot be called with confidence. The nucleotide sequence is given as TGTGCCAGCAGCCTCCGGAGTGAGCAGTTCTTC. It codes for CASSLRSEQFF.